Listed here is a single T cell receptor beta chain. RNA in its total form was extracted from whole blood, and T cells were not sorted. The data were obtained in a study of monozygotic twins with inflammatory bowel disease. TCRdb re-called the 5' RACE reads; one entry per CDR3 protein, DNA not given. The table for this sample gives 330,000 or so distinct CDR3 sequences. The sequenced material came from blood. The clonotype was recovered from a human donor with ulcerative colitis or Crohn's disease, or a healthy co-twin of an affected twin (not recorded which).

The CDR3 spells CSALVPRDYGYTF. V gene TRBV20-1 combines with J gene TRBJ1-2; the D gene TCRdb calls, TRBD1, cannot be checked with no DNA. CDR1 is DFQATT, CDR2 SNEGSKA, per germline (reference sequence). This CDR3 has 13 amino acids.